The clone carrying this T cell receptor (beta chain) was observed many times. Its specificity is unknown. The data were taken from a study of T cell repertoires in cytomegalovirus infection. J was trimmed by 5 bases and V by 4 bases; bases with no gene match: 8. Per the germline V gene, CDR1 is SGHTA and CDR2 is FQGNSA. This CDR3 has 15 amino acids. TCRdb used MiXCR to reprocess the reads, holding one entry per CDR3 protein. The sample lists around 770,000 distinct CDR3 sequences; almost 30% were seen once. Broader study findings: Cumulative frequency (of public TCR beta family members) identified carriers of CMV plus the relevant HLA. HLA-C-restricted, CMV-specific TCR beta clonotypes were dominant ex vivo.

The origin of this receptor is a human donor in good health (CMV status not recorded). Some clones in this sample may be carry-over from other donors' samples. Sample: cultured CD8+ T cells from PBMCs, taken from culture after CMV antigen stimulation. The chain recombines TRBV7-2 with TRBJ2-7, with 10 bases fitting TRBD2. The CDR3 DNA follows: TGTGCCAGCAGCTCCAGCGGGGGGGCGTTCCACGAGCAGTACTTC. It specifies CASSSSGGAFHEQYF.